The 21 T cell receptor beta chains presented below share a single source sample, sequenced in a study of T cells in Graves' hyperthyroidism and ophthalmopathy. TCR beta CDR3 region amplification was performed from RNA transcripts. RT-PCR in the first round (using the HTBI primer set) targeted the TCR CDR3. TCRdb re-derived calls from the multiplex PCR reads in MiXCR, one entry per CDR3 protein. The table has around 200,000 distinct CDR3 sequences, more than 15% seen once. Sample: blood. These receptors came from a woman aged 45 to 65 with Graves' hyperthyroidism.

The chain carries TRBV7-9 and TRBJ2-5, with unresolved D. V was cut by 1 base and J by 2 bases, with 17 bases left in between. The CDR3 is 17 amino acids. The germline V gene encodes CDR1 SEHNR and CDR2 FQNEAQ (reference sequence). The CDR3 region is CASSLGQPATEQETQYF. In DNA form, the CDR3 reads TGTGCCAGCAGCTTAGGACAACCAGCAACAGAACAAGAGACCCAGTACTTC.

This clonotype has more than one count but fewer than ten. This chain links TRBV19 with TRBJ1-2, with a weak D call TRBD1 (5 bases). Germline assignment: CDR1 LNHDA and CDR2 SQIVND (reference sequence). V was shortened by 8 bases and J by 4 bases, with 17 bases between the two germline ends. This CDR3 contains 14 residues. Here the CDR3 DNA reads TGTGCCAGTGCTCCAGGGAGTGGCGGCTATGGCTACACCTTC. Protein: CASAPGSGGYGYTF.

The sample holds many counts of this clonotype. The chain uses TRBV7-2 and TRBJ1-2; D remains unclear. Per germline, CDR1 SGHTA and CDR2 FQGNSA. There are 16 residues in the CDR3. Trimming took off 3 bases at V and 1 base at J, with 15 bases between the two ends. CDR3 amino acids: CASSFGGPRRNYGYTF. The CDR3 bases are TGTGCCAGCAGCTTTGGCGGCCCACGCCGTAACTATGGCTACACCTTC.

This clonotype was found many times. This CDR3 is CASSPGRENSPLHF. The CDR3 region has the DNA TGTGCCAGCAGCCCCGGACGGGAGAATTCACCCCTCCACTTT. The chain has TRBV3-1 and TRBJ1-6; no firm D call. CDR1 and CDR2 from the germline V gene are LGHDT and YNNKEL (reference sequence). CDR3 length: 14 residues. V lost 4 bases and J 7 bases, leaving 11 bases between the germline ends.

At least ten counts were recorded for this clonotype. The chain employs TRBV5-1 and TRBJ1-1; maybe TRBD1 (6 bases). This CDR3 region has 15 residues. Trimming shortened V by 4 bases and J by 4 bases, and 17 bases separated the two germline ends. The germline V gene has CDR1 SGHRS and CDR2 YFSETQ. CDR3 DNA: TGCGCCAGCAGCGTGATCGGTGCAGGGGCCACTGAAGCTTTCTTT. This codes for CASSVIGAGATEAFF.

This clonotype was recorded at least ten times. V usage is TRBV7-8 and J usage is TRBJ2-3, with D possibly TRBD1 on 7 matching bases. Germline V CDR1 and CDR2: SGHVS, FQNEAQ. Trimming removed 1 base from V and 4 bases from J, with 12 bases in between. The CDR3 has 15 residues. The CDR3 DNA sequence: TGTGCCAGCAGCTTAGACCAGGGGGGCCCAGATACGCAGTATTTT. It translates to CASSLDQGGPDTQYF.

This clonotype was recorded at least ten times. The J gene is TRBJ1-2, the V gene TRBV28, with 8 positions matching TRBD1. The V gene end was trimmed by 5 bases and the J gene end by 4 bases; junction bases not matched to a gene: 9. Per germline, CDR1 MDHEN and CDR2 SYDVKM. The CDR3 extends over 15 amino acids. The CDR3 nucleotides read TGTGCCAGCAGTGAACGGACAGGGCGCTTCTATGGCTACACCTTC. This sequence encodes CASSERTGRFYGYTF.

In its sample, this clonotype was seen many times. This chain joins TRBV13 and TRBJ2-3, with D hard to call. Germline V gene data show CDR1 as PRHDT and CDR2 as FYEKMQ (reference sequence). V was shortened by 0 bases and J by 7 bases, with 8 bases between the two germline ends. This CDR3 region has 13 residues. Written as DNA, the CDR3 is TGTGCCAGCAGCTTAGGATCGCTGTATACGCAGTATTTT. Translating it yields CASSLGSLYTQYF.

This clonotype was seen at least ten times. V and J are TRBV28 and TRBJ2-7; 13 bases are a match to TRBD2. Germline V gene sequence: CDR1 MDHEN, CDR2 SYDVKM. After removal of 4 bases from V and 3 bases from J, the junction contained 6 bases not matched to a gene. The CDR3 covers 16 residues. CDR3 sequence (DNA): TGTGCCAGCAGTTCGGGACTAGCGGGACTAAACTACGAGCAGTACTTC. Protein product: CASSSGLAGLNYEQYF.

With respect to this clonotype: A much larger clonotype is one base distant, so this may be a read error. J is TRBJ2-1 and V is TRBV19; a weak D match, TRBD2 (6 bases). CDR3 length: 15 amino acids. The germline V gene has CDR1 LNHDA and CDR2 SQIVND (reference sequence). The CDR3 coding sequence is TGTGTCAGTAGTACGGACGGGAGCTCCTACAATGAGCAGTTCTTC. It codes for CVSSTDGSSYNEQFF.

This clonotype has a count of ten or more. The chain combines TRBV20-1 with TRBJ1-1; 9 bases are a match to TRBD1. The CDR3 totals 15 residues. CDR1 and CDR2 (germline): DFQATT, SNEGSKA (reference sequence). The ends lost 7 bases at V and 5 bases at J; junction bases unmatched: 14. The CDR3 DNA is TGCAGTGGGGCCAAAACCCGGGACAGGGCTACTGAAGCTTTCTTT. It codes for CSGAKTRDRATEAFF.

This clonotype was seen many times. The rearrangement links TRBV6-1 to TRBJ2-3; D is unresolved. The CDR3 consists of 12 residues. The germline V gene encodes CDR1 MNHNS and CDR2 SASEGT. Deletions cut 6 bases from V and 2 bases from J, with 6 bases between. For the CDR3, the DNA is TGTGCCAGCAGAGCCATCACAGATACGCAGTATTTT. Translation: CASRAITDTQYF.

This clonotype was seen a few times. Its ends do not fully match the called genes, so a read error is possible. V usage is TRBV7-9 and J usage is TRBJ2-3; D tentatively reads TRBD1 or TRBD2 (5 bases each). From germline, CDR1 is SEHNR and CDR2 FQNEAQ (reference sequence). The CDR3 totals 16 residues. The CDR3 loop reads CAGRYAGGGSTDTQYF. The CDR3 bases are TGTGCCGGCAGATACGCAGGTGGGGGATCCACAGATACGCAGTATTTT.

This clonotype was counted many times. This chain's CDR3 is CASSLYVDQETQYF. The CDR3 region has the DNA TGCGCCAGCAGCCTTTATGTTGACCAAGAGACCCAGTACTTC. V usage is TRBV4-3 and J usage is TRBJ2-5, with D unresolved. The CDR3 loop spans 14 amino acids. V gave up 4 bases and J gave up 0 bases, with 9 bases separating them. Per germline, CDR1 LGHNA and CDR2 YSLEER.

J is TRBJ2-1 and V is TRBV7-2, with 7 nucleotides matching TRBD1. The V segment lost 5 bases and the J segment 0 bases; nucleotides outside the gene matches: 4. There are 15 residues in the CDR3. Germline CDR1 SGHTA, CDR2 FQGNSA. CDR3 amino acids: CASSPRDSSYNEQFF. CDR3 DNA: TGTGCCAGCAGCCCACGGGACAGCTCCTACAATGAGCAGTTCTTC.

This clonotype was seen many times. The chain recombines TRBV11-2 with TRBJ2-1; 8 nucleotides line up with TRBD2. Germline trimming cut 1 base from V and 3 bases from J; bases unmatched to any gene: 5. This CDR3 is 16 amino acids long. CDR1 and CDR2 (germline): SGHAT, FQNNGV. The CDR3 region has the DNA TGTGCCAGCAGCTTAGTCGGGGGGGGAAACTACAATGAGCAGTTCTTC. It yields the protein CASSLVGGGNYNEQFF.

This clonotype showed up just a few times. The CDR3 protein is CASSESWRGANNEQFF. The CDR3 region has the DNA TGCGCCAGCAGTGAATCCTGGCGGGGGGCCAACAATGAGCAGTTCTTC. The chain has TRBV10-2 and TRBJ2-1, with 8 positions matching TRBD2. The length of the CDR3 is 16 residues. CDR1 WSHSY and CDR2 SAAADI come from the germline V gene. The trim removed 3 bases at V and 5 bases at J, leaving 9 bases unmatched.

This clonotype was counted many times. This chain links TRBV7-9 with TRBJ1-1; no clear D. Germline CDR1 and CDR2: SEHNR and FQNEAQ (reference sequence). The CDR3 length is 14 residues. V lost 5 bases and J 0 bases, leaving 10 bases between the germline ends. In DNA, the CDR3 is TGTGCCAGCAGCCCCAGCCAGGTGAACACTGAAGCTTTCTTT. The encoded protein is CASSPSQVNTEAFF.

The genes are TRBV5-6 and TRBJ2-7; the D gene is possibly TRBD2 (7 bases). V was cut by 5 bases and J by 4 bases, with 13 bases left in between. Per germline, CDR1 SGHDT and CDR2 YYEEEE. The CDR3 loop spans 13 amino acids. The CDR3 spells CASRGGPLYEQYF. The CDR3 DNA is TGTGCCAGCAGGGGGGGGCCTTTATACGAGCAGTACTTC.

Ten or more counts support this clonotype. The CDR3 sequence is CSALRTGIYEQYF. The DNA for the CDR3 is TGCAGTGCTTTAAGGACAGGAATCTACGAGCAGTACTTC. V is TRBV20-1 and J is TRBJ2-7; TRBD1 matches at 7 bases. After removal of 5 bases from V and 3 bases from J, the junction contained 7 bases not matched to a gene. CDR1 DFQATT and CDR2 SNEGSKA come from the germline V gene (reference sequence). The CDR3 is made up of 13 amino acids.

This chain connects TRBV5-5 to TRBJ1-5, with D unresolved. Trimming removed 1 base from V and 1 base from J, with 9 bases in between. CDR3 length equals 15 residues. The germline CDR1 and CDR2 sequences are SGHKS and YYEKEE (reference sequence). In nucleotides, the CDR3 is TGTGCCAGCAGCTTGTACGAACAGAGCAATCAGCCCCAGCATTTT. Translated, it gives CASSLYEQSNQPQHF.